This entry is about one T cell receptor beta chain. No antigen is known for it. No much larger clone exists at a distance of one base, and base qualities are not known. The donors were included in the validation cohort of some 120 subjects, a group kept apart from the approximately 700-subject first cohort. The method was the immunoSEQ multiplex PCR assay. The authors' pipeline ran thus. A statistical classification framework was built to diagnose cytomegalovirus status from the catalog of TCR beta chain sequences. TCRdb obtained this table from immuneACCESS and retained in-frame rearrangements with V and J assigned. These tables miss some clones; where compared with another copy, unresolved V genes account for less than half of the shortfall, and the remainder is unexplained. That table is the source of V, J and clone size, and D and trimming were worked out from the DNA. The sample profile shows a few hundred thousand clones; 90% of them were found once. Under 0.45% of the sample is in the top ten clones.

The source of the sample is a study of cytomegalovirus exposure and HLA in healthy donors (dated by TCRdb to 2017 to 2019). Describing the broader study: A later analysis indicated that the 95 to 150 validation repertoires were generated on the platform also employed for the approximately 700 repertoires of the first cohort. The study combined high-throughput TCR immunosequencing, statistical association of individual TCRs with disease status, and machine learning to predict cytomegalovirus infection status. The study was designed to test whether signatures of past pathogen exposure could be identified by cataloging public T cell receptors. In addition to the first cohort of 650 to 800 subjects, a separate validation cohort of 100 to 150 different subjects was used.

Paper-wide results and their limitations: Most TCR sequences were observed very rarely across donors, whereas some public TCRs were present in many individuals. The study gave a list of under 200 TCR beta chains associated with cytomegalovirus. A few of the identified cytomegalovirus-associated TCR beta chains were confirmed in vitro to be specific for cytomegalovirus antigens. A later analysis lacked HLA typing for the validation cohort, so it scored co-occurrence in that cohort across all 120 repertoires. The authors suggested that the approach could potentially be extended to other disease states and immunological phenotypes. Cytomegalovirus status was reported to be diagnosed by the classifier with high specificity and sensitivity in both the original and validation cohorts. A later analysis found that TCRs clustered in the first cohort also tended to co-occur in the 120 validation repertoires, with approximately 94% of cluster scores above 0.

This TCR derives from a woman in her late teens or twenties in good health and CMV-seronegative. Sequencing was carried out using PBMCs.

The CDR3 region: CASSQVEAGFYEQYV. The DNA reads as follows: TGCGCCAGCAGCCAAGTCGAGGCAGGGTTTTACGAGCAGTACGTC. The chain is assembled from TRBV4-1 and TRBJ2-7, with TRBD1 as a weak D call on 5 bases. V sheds 1 base and J sheds 4 bases, leaving 14 bases between their ends. From the cysteine up to the valine, the CDR3 has a length of 15 residues. CDR3 DNA is the only sequence kept; it has 45 bases, read in frame from the first base. Based on the germline V gene, the CDR1 and CDR2 sequences are MGHRA and YSYEKL.